The 25 T cell receptor beta chains in this list originate from one sample, sequenced in a study of T cell responses to AZD1222 COVID-19 vaccine. The method was immunoSEQ multiplex PCR; TCRdb's version includes in-frame clones alone and lacks a portion of them. This sample has about 45,000 clones, with 75% to 90% found just once. Sequences were derived from peripheral blood, sampled 28 days after the second AZD1222 dose. The origin of the receptors is an adult who received the AZD1222 COVID-19 vaccine.

The chain uses TRBV9 and TRBJ2-7; 10 nucleotides line up with TRBD2. Losses at the gene ends were 0 bases for V and 5 bases for J; bases not matched to a gene: 5. The CDR3 is 15 residues long. Germline V CDR1 and CDR2: SGDLS, YYNGEE. The CDR3 DNA reads TGTGCCAGCAGCGTAGGTACTAGCGGGGTCCACGAGCAGTACTTC. It translates to CASSVGTSGVHEQYF. The variable domain in full, with the rest retrieved from reference TRBV9 and TRBJ2-7, is DSGVTQTPKHLITATGQRVTLRCSPRSGDLSVYWYQQSLDQGLQFLIQYYNGEERAKGNILERFSAQQFPDLHSELNLSSLELGDSALYFCASSVGTSGVHEQYFGPGTRLTVT.

The V gene is TRBV4-1, the J gene TRBJ1-4, with D maybe TRBD1 (5 bases). Trimming left V 4 bases short and J 5 bases short, with 17 bases between. Germline CDR1 is MGHRA and CDR2 is YSYEKL. CDR3 size: 16 residues. The CDR3 DNA follows: TGCGCCAGCAGCCGCCCAAGGGTCAGGGCCAATGAAAAACTGTTTTTT. Its translation: CASSRPRVRANEKLFF.

This chain connects TRBV7-2 to TRBJ2-6; D is perhaps TRBD1 (5 bases). The V gene's germline CDR1 is SGHTA and CDR2 FQGNSA. V was cut by 0 bases and J by 3 bases, with 12 bases left in between. The CDR3 totals 17 residues. The CDR3 DNA is TGTGCCAGCAGCTTAGCAATCCAGGGTGGTGGGGCCAACGTCCTGACTTTC. Protein: CASSLAIQGGGANVLTF.

The V call is TRBV11-3, the J call TRBJ2-7, with D possibly TRBD1 on 6 matching bases. The V and J ends lost 0 bases and 2 bases respectively, with 11 bases between them. Germline lookup yields CDR1 SGHNT and CDR2 YENEEA. The CDR3 loop spans 15 amino acids. As DNA, the CDR3 is TGTGCCAGCAGCTTAGAGGCAGGGGATACCTACGAGCAGTACTTC. Encoded protein: CASSLEAGDTYEQYF.

The V gene is TRBV9, the J gene TRBJ2-3; no clear D gene. The CDR3 spans 14 residues. V was clipped by 0 bases and J by 11 bases, with 16 bases between them. The germline CDR1 and CDR2 sequences are SGDLS and YYNGEE. CDR3 DNA sequence: TGTGCCAGCAGCGTAGGGAGTACCGCTGTTGAGCAGTATTTT. This gives the protein CASSVGSTAVEQYF.

This clone is a singleton in its sample. The chain joins TRBV30 to TRBJ1-1; perhaps TRBD1 as D (6 bases). The V end lost 8 bases, the J end lost 11 bases, and 18 bases lay between the germline ends. The CDR3 has 11 amino acids. Germline lookup yields CDR1 GTSNPN and CDR2 SVGIG (reference sequence). The CDR3, as DNA: TGTGCCGGACACGGGGGGCGCTGGGCTTTCTTT. It specifies CAGHGGRWAFF.

As concerns this clone: Compared with germline, one end of the junction differs, possibly owing to a read error. This rearrangement joins TRBV19 to TRBJ1-2, with D perhaps TRBD1 (5 bases). This CDR3 region has 12 residues. Germline V gene lookup returns CDR1 LNHDA and CDR2 SQIVND (reference sequence). CDR3 nucleotide sequence: TGTGCCAGTAATATAGGGGTTGGTGGCTACACCTTC. It specifies CASNIGVGGYTF. The full variable domain, in which reference TRBV19 and TRBJ1-2 provide the parts outside the CDR3, is DGGITQSPKYLFRKEGQNVTLSCEQNLNHDAMYWYRQDPGQGLRLIYYSQIVNDFQKGDIAEGYSVSREKKESFPLTVTSAQKNPTAFYLCASNIGVGGYTFGSGTRLTVV.

Only one count was recorded for this clone. The CDR3 sequence is CASSYETGAMDLNQPQHF. The DNA of the CDR3 is TGTGCCAGCAGCTACGAGACAGGGGCTATGGATTTGAATCAGCCCCAGCATTTT. V and J are TRBV7-2 and TRBJ1-5; 8 positions agree with TRBD1. CDR1 is SGHTA, CDR2 FQGNSA, per germline. The CDR3 has 18 amino acids. V shed 4 bases and J 4 bases; nucleotides not matched to a gene: 15. The whole variable domain, remainder taken from reference TRBV7-2 and TRBJ1-5, is GAGVSQSPSNKVTEKGKDVELRCDPISGHTALYWYRQSLGQGLEFLIYFQGNSAPDKSGLPSDRFSAERTGGSVSTLTIQRTQQEDSAVYLCASSYETGAMDLNQPQHFGDGTRLSIL.

The chain carries TRBV28 and TRBJ2-5, with TRBD1 matching over 10 bases. Germline-derived CDR1 and CDR2 are MDHEN and SYDVKM. Unmatched junction bases numbered 7, after V lost 10 bases and J lost 5 bases. The CDR3 sequence is 13 residues long. The CDR3 coding sequence is TGTGCCACCGCTAGACAGGGGGCCGAGACCCAGTACTTC. The encoded protein is CATARQGAETQYF.

V usage is TRBV24-1 and J usage is TRBJ1-3; 8 bases are a match to TRBD1. Looked up from germline, CDR1 is KGHDR and CDR2 is SFDVKD. CDR3 length: 18 amino acids. V shed 1 base, J shed 8 bases, and the junction held 15 bases outside the gene matches. The CDR3 DNA reads as TGTGCCACCAGTGATTTAGTAGGAGCAGGGGGCATGGGGGACACCATATATTTT. Translated: CATSDLVGAGGMGDTIYF.

This chain connects TRBV25-1 to TRBJ1-2; D is uncertain. V shed 8 bases and J shed 1 base, with 11 bases lying between them. The CDR3 is 13 amino acids. Germline V gene data show CDR1 as MGHDK and CDR2 as SYGVNS. The CDR3 loop reads CASASSNNYGYTF. The CDR3 coding sequence is TGTGCCAGCGCTTCGAGTAATAACTATGGCTACACCTTC.

The rearrangement joins TRBV19 to TRBJ1-5, with D tentatively TRBD1 (5 bases). Trimming pared 6 bases from V and 4 bases from J, leaving 16 bases between. The CDR3 totals 15 residues. Germline CDR1 reads LNHDA; CDR2 reads SQIVND (reference sequence). As DNA, the CDR3 is TGTGCCAGTAGACCCTCGGGGGGGACTAATCAGCCCCAGCATTTT. Its translation is CASRPSGGTNQPQHF.

The chain is built from TRBV12-3 or TRBV12-4 and TRBJ2-1; D is uncertain. With 6 bases removed from V and 5 bases from J, the gap between germline ends came to 5 bases. The CDR3 is 11 residues long. CDR3: CASRNHNEQFF. In DNA form, the CDR3 reads TGTGCCAGCAGGAACCACAATGAGCAGTTCTTC.

This chain links TRBV2 with TRBJ1-6; possibly TRBD1 for D (5 bases). The CDR3 loop spans 13 amino acids. V was cut by 4 bases and J by 8 bases, with 9 bases left in between. Germline values: CDR1 SNHLY, CDR2 FYNNEI. CDR3 in amino acids: CASSVDRDSPLHF. The CDR3, as DNA: TGTGCCAGCAGTGTCGACAGAGATTCACCCCTCCACTTT.

J is TRBJ2-1 and V is TRBV19, with D uncertain. Per the germline V gene, CDR1 is LNHDA and CDR2 is SQIVND (reference sequence). CDR3 size: 14 residues. The V end was cut by 1 base, the J end by 4 bases, with 8 bases between. Written as DNA, the CDR3 is TGTGCCAGTAGTATAGGGCAGGAGTACAATGAGCAGTTCTTC. Protein sequence: CASSIGQEYNEQFF.

V gene TRBV6-5 combines with J gene TRBJ1-5, with unresolved D. V was pared by 4 bases and J by 0 bases, with 10 bases between. The CDR3 sequence is 15 residues long. Germline loops: CDR1 MNHEY, CDR2 SVGAGI. The CDR3 bases are TGTGCCAGCAGTTCCTTTCAGGATAGCAATCAGCCCCAGCATTTT. This sequence encodes CASSSFQDSNQPQHF.

In its sample, this clone was seen once. The gene calls are TRBV15 and TRBJ2-3; D might be TRBD2 (7 bases). CDR3 length: 15 residues. V lost 7 bases and J lost 2, with 16 bases in between. CDR1 and CDR2 (germline): LNHNV, YYDKDF (reference sequence). The CDR3 nucleotides are TGTGCCACCATCCTAGGGGGGGGGAACACAGATACGCAGTATTTT. Protein product: CATILGGGNTDTQYF. Complete variable domain (other parts from reference TRBV15 and TRBJ2-3): DAMVIQNPRYQVTQFGKPVTLSCSQTLNHNVMYWYQQKSSQAPKLLFHYYDKDFNNEADTPDNFQSRRPNTSFCFLDIRSPGLGDTAMYLCATILGGGNTDTQYFGPGTRLTVL.

The chain uses TRBV10-2 and TRBJ2-1; D is uncertain. Trimming removed 7 bases at V and 3 bases at J, with 7 bases between. The CDR3 has 12 residues. Per germline, CDR1 WSHSY and CDR2 SAAADI. The CDR3 nucleotides read TGCGCCAGCACCTACAGCTACAATGAGCAGTTCTTC. Encoded protein: CASTYSYNEQFF.

The chain's CDR3 is CASSPQRQPRDEQFF. For the CDR3, the DNA is TGTGCCAGCAGCCCCCAGAGGCAGCCTAGGGATGAGCAGTTCTTC. The chain joins TRBV7-3 to TRBJ2-1; D gene ambiguous. The ends were cut back, 5 bases at V and 8 bases at J, with 19 bases in the middle. The length of the CDR3 is 15 residues. The germline V gene encodes CDR1 SGHTA and CDR2 FQGTGA.

V and J are TRBV15 and TRBJ2-5, with 13 bases that match TRBD2. In germline, CDR1 is LNHNV, CDR2 YYDKDF (reference sequence). The V and J ends lost 3 bases and 5 bases, in that order; junction bases with no gene match: 9. The CDR3 runs to 17 residues. For the CDR3, the DNA is TGTGCCACCAGCAGCGGACTAGCGGGGGTGGTTGGGGAGACCCAGTACTTC. Amino acid sequence: CATSSGLAGVVGETQYF.

A single count supports this clone. The J gene is TRBJ1-6, the V gene TRBV6-5; no definite D call. The CDR3 has 14 residues. CDR1 and CDR2 from the germline V gene are MNHEY and SVGAGI. Trimming stripped 6 bases from V and 9 bases from J, with 15 bases between. The CDR3 DNA reads TGTGCCAGCAGGTGGTACGCGGAGGGTTCACCCCTCCACTTT. It translates to CASRWYAEGSPLHF.

The V and J genes are TRBV9 and TRBJ1-3, with no clear D. The CDR3 consists of 13 residues. Between the trimmed V and J ends, which lost 3 bases and 0 bases, there was a span of 4 bases. The germline V gene has CDR1 SGDLS and CDR2 YYNGEE. The CDR3 DNA is TGTGCCAGCAGCGGATTCTCTGGAAACACCATATATTTT. Amino acids: CASSGFSGNTIYF.

The genes are TRBV19 and TRBJ2-5; TRBD1 might be the D (6 bases). The V gene lost 1 base and the J gene lost 3 bases, with 12 bases spanning the gap. Per germline, CDR1 LNHDA and CDR2 SQIVND (reference sequence). This CDR3 spans 15 amino acids. CDR3 protein: CASSIVGTPEETQYF. The CDR3 DNA sequence: TGTGCCAGTAGTATAGTGGGGACACCCGAAGAGACCCAGTACTTC.

CDR3 sequence reads: CATSWGERENSPLHF. In nucleotides, the CDR3 is TGTGCCACCTCCTGGGGAGAGAGAGAAAATTCACCCCTCCACTTT. The V call is TRBV10-3, the J call TRBJ1-6; D gene ambiguous. The CDR3 is made up of 15 amino acids. Germline V gene lookup returns CDR1 ENHRY and CDR2 SYGVKD. Trimming shortened V by 10 bases and J by 7 bases, and 20 bases separated the two germline ends.

To note about this clone: This specimen includes other DNA sequences encoding the same CDR3. The rearrangement uses TRBV5-1 and TRBJ2-7; D is unclear. The CDR3 is 13 amino acids. CDR1 and CDR2 (germline): SGHRS, YFSETQ. V lost 0 bases and J lost 2, with 6 bases in between. The chain's CDR3 is CASSLDGAYEQYF. In DNA, the CDR3 is TGCGCCAGCAGCTTGGACGGAGCCTACGAGCAGTACTTC.